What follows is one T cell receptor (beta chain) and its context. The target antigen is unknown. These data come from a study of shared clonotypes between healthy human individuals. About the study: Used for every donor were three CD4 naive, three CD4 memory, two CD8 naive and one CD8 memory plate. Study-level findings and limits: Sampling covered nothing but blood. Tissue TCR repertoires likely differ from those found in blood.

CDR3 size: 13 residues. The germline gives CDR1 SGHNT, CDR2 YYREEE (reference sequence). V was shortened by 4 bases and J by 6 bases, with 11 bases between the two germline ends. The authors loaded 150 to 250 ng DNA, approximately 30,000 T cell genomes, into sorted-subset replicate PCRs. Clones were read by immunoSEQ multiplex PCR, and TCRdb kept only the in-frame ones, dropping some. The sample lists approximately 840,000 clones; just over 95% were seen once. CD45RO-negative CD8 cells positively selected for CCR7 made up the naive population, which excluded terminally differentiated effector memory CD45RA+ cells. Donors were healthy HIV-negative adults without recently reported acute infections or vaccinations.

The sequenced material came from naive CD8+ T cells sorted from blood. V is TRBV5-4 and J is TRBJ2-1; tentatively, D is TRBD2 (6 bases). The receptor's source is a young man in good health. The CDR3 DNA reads TGTGCCAGCAGCCCCGGGAGCTCCAATGAGCAGTTCTTC. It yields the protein CASSPGSSNEQFF. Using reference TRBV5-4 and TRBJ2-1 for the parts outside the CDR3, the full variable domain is ETGVTQSPTHLIKTRGQQVTLRCSSQSGHNTVSWYQQALGQGPQFIFQYYREEENGRGNFPPRFSGLQFPNYSSELNVNALELDDSALYLCASSPGSSNEQFFGPGTRLTVL.